The rows below give T cell receptor beta chains drawn from one sample of a study of identical twins. TCRdb independently ran MiXCR on the 5' RACE reads; one entry per CDR3 protein. The sample yields roughly 1.6 million distinct CDR3 sequences, 32% seen once. The sequenced sample consisted of cord blood. These receptors all stem from a newborn girl in good health. The CDR3 runs from the conserved cysteine through the conserved F or W. The D gene is left open where the match is weak. Expanded clones are given a class, and other clones once, few, many or no size at all.

cdr3_nt,cdr3_aa,j_call,cdr3_length,clone_size,v_call,d_call
TGCGCCAGCAGCTTCTATGGACAGGGCAACTATGGCTACACCTTC,CASSFYGQGNYGYTF,TRBJ1-2,15,.,TRBV5-1,TRBD1
TGCAGTGCTAGAGACCGGGACAACTCCTACAATGAGCAGTTCTTC,CSARDRDNSYNEQFF,TRBJ2-1,15,few,TRBV20-1,.
TGTGCCAGCAGTCCGGGACATTCGTCGTTCTTC,CASSPGHSSFF,TRBJ2-1,11,.,TRBV6-6,.
TGCAGCGTCGACCGTACTGGACAGGGCTCCTACAATGAGCAGTTCTTC,CSVDRTGQGSYNEQFF,TRBJ2-1,16,few,TRBV29-1,TRBD1
TGTGCCAGCAGCCAAGATAAAAGGTTCCAAGAGACCCAGTACTTC,CASSQDKRFQETQYF,TRBJ2-5,15,.,TRBV14,.
TGCAGTGCTAGAGATCCTGAGGACAGCCAAGGGGGCACTGAAGCTTTCTTT,CSARDPEDSQGGTEAFF,TRBJ1-1,17,.,TRBV20-1,.
TGTGCCAGCAGCTTTCAGGTTTGGGATGAGCAGTTCTTC,CASSFQVWDEQFF,TRBJ2-1,13,.,TRBV28,.
TGTGCCAGCAGTTACTGGGGGGCAGAGACCCAGTACTTC,CASSYWGAETQYF,TRBJ2-5,13,few,TRBV6-5,.
TGTGCCAGCAGCCCCCGGCGGTTGGGGAACACCGGGGAGCTGTTTTTT,CASSPRRLGNTGELFF,TRBJ2-2,16,.,TRBV9,.
TGTGCCAGCAGCTTGGTGGGGCAGCGTGAAAAACTGTTTTTT,CASSLVGQREKLFF,TRBJ1-4,14,once,TRBV5-6,.
TGCAGTGCACGGACTAGCGGGCCCACCTACAATGAGCAGTTCTTC,CSARTSGPTYNEQFF,TRBJ2-1,15,.,TRBV20-1,TRBD2
TGTGCCACCAGTGACCCAGGACAGGGCAGAGGCTACACCTTC,CATSDPGQGRGYTF,TRBJ1-2,14,.,TRBV24-1,TRBD1
TGTGCCAGCAGCTTCGCCGGGACCATAGGGGTGAATACGCAGTATTTT,CASSFAGTIGVNTQYF,TRBJ2-3,16,few,TRBV5-6,.
TGTGCCAGCAGGAAGGAGAAACAGGGTTTGTCCTCCTACGAGCAGTACTTC,CASRKEKQGLSSYEQYF,TRBJ2-7,17,few,TRBV4-2,.
TGTGCCAGCAGCCAAGACATCTTTGGGCAGCGGGACCTCTCCTACGAGCAGTACTTC,CASSQDIFGQRDLSYEQYF,TRBJ2-7,19,.,TRBV3-1,TRBD2
TGTGCCAGCAGTTCCCAGACAGGGGCCTCCTACGAGCAGTACTTC,CASSSQTGASYEQYF,TRBJ2-7,15,.,TRBV27,TRBD1
TGTGCCAGCAGTTTAGCGGGAGTACCCTCCTACAATGAGCAGTTCTTC,CASSLAGVPSYNEQFF,TRBJ2-1,16,.,TRBV27,TRBD2
TGTGCCAGCAGCTTGTTGTTGGTCAATGAGCAGTACTTC,CASSLLLVNEQYF,TRBJ2-4,13,.,TRBV7-2,.